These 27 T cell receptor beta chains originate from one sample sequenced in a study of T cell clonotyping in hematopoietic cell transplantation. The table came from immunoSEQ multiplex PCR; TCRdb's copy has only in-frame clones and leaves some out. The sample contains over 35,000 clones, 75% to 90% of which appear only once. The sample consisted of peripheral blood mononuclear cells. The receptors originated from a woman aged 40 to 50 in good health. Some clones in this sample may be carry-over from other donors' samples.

The CDR3 nucleotides are TGTGCCAGTAGTATTCGACCTGCAACTAATGAAAAACTGTTTTTT. Amino acids: CASSIRPATNEKLFF. This chain connects TRBV19 to TRBJ1-4; D not certain. The CDR3 sequence is 15 residues long. Trimming stripped 3 bases from V and 0 bases from J, with 8 bases between. Per the germline V gene, CDR1 is LNHDA and CDR2 is SQIVND (reference sequence). Supplemented by reference TRBV19 and TRBJ1-4, the full variable domain reads DGGITQSPKYLFRKEGQNVTLSCEQNLNHDAMYWYRQDPGQGLRLIYYSQIVNDFQKGDIAEGYSVSREKKESFPLTVTSAQKNPTAFYLCASSIRPATNEKLFFGSGTQLSVL.

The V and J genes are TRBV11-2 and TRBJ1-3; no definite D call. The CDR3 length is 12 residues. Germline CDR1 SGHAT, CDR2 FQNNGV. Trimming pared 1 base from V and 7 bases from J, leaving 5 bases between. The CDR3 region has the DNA TGTGCCAGCAGCTTAGCCCGGAACACCATATATTTT. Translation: CASSLARNTIYF.

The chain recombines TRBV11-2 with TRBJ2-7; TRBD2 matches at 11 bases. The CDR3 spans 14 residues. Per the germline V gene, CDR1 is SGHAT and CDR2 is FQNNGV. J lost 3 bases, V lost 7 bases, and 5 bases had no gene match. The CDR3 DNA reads TGTGCCAGCACAGGGGGGACTAGCGGCTACGAGCAGTACTTC. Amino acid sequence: CASTGGTSGYEQYF.

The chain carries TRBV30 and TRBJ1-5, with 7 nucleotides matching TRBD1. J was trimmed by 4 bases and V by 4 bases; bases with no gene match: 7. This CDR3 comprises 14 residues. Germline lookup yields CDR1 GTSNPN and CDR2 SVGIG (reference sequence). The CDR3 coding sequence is TGTGCCTGGAACCGGGACAGCGATAATCAGCCCCAGCATTTT. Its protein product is CAWNRDSDNQPQHF.

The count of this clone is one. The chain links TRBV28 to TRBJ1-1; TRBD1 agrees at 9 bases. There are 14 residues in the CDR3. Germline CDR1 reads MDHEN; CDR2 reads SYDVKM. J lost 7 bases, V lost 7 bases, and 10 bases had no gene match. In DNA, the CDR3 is TGTGCCAGCAACAAAATGACAGGGGGACTTGAAGCTTTCTTT. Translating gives CASNKMTGGLEAFF. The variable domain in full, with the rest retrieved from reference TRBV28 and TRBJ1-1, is DVKVTQSSRYLVKRTGEKVFLECVQDMDHENMFWYRQDPGLGLRLIYFSYDVKMKEKGDIPEGYSVSREKKERFSLILESASTNQTSMYLCASNKMTGGLEAFFGQGTRLTVV.

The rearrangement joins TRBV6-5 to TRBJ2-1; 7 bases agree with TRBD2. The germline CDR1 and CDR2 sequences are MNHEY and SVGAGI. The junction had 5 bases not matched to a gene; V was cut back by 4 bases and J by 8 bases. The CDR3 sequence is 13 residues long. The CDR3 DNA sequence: TGTGCCAGCAGTTGGGACTACGGAGATGAGCAGTTCTTC. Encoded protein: CASSWDYGDEQFF.

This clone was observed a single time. The CDR3 bases are TGTGCCAGCAGCCCATCAGGGCTAGCGGGAGGATACGAGCAGTACTTC. Translating it yields CASSPSGLAGGYEQYF. The J gene is TRBJ2-7, the V gene TRBV7-2; 11 nucleotides line up with TRBD2. Germline-derived CDR1 and CDR2 are SGHTA and FQGNSA. Trimming removed 5 bases from V and 4 bases from J; junction bases left unmatched: 10. The CDR3 contains 16 residues.

In nucleotides, the CDR3 is TGTGCCAGCAGCCTCCAGCGGGGGGAGACCCAGTACTTC. Its protein product is CASSLQRGETQYF. The V and J genes are TRBV7-3 and TRBJ2-5; 8 bases match TRBD2. The V gene end was trimmed by 5 bases and the J gene end by 5 bases; junction bases not matched to a gene: 4. The CDR3 totals 13 residues. CDR1 SGHTA and CDR2 FQGTGA come from the germline V gene.

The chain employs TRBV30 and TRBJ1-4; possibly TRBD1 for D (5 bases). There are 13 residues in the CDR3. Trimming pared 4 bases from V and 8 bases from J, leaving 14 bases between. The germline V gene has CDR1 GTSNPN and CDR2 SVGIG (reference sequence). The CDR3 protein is CAWTVGAREKLFF. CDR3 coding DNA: TGTGCCTGGACCGTAGGGGCTAGGGAAAAACTGTTTTTT.

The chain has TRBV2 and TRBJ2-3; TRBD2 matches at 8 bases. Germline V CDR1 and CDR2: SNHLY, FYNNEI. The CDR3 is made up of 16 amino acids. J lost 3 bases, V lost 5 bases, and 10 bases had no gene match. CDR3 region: CASSWERGGWTDTQYF. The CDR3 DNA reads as TGTGCCAGCAGTTGGGAACGGGGGGGTTGGACAGATACGCAGTATTTT. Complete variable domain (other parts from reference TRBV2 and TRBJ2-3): EPEVTQTPSHQVTQMGQEVILRCVPISNHLYFYWYRQILGQKVEFLVSFYNNEISEKSEIFDDQFSVERPDGSNFTLKIRSTKLEDSAMYFCASSWERGGWTDTQYFGPGTRLTVL.

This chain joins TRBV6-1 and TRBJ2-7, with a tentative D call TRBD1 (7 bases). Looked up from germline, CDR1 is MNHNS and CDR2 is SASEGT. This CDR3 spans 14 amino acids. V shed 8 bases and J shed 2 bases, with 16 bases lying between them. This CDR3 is CASSEGDSAYEQYF. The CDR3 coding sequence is TGTGCCAGCTCGGAGGGGGACAGCGCCTACGAGCAGTACTTC.

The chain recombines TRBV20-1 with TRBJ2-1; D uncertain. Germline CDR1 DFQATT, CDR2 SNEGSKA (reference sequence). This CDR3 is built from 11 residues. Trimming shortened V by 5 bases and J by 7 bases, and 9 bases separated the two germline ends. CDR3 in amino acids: CSAVRLNEQFF. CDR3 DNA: TGCAGTGCTGTTAGATTGAATGAGCAGTTCTTC.

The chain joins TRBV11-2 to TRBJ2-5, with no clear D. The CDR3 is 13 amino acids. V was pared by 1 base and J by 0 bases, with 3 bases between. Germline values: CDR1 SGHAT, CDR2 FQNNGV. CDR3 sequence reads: CASSLGNQETQYF. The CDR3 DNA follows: TGTGCCAGCAGCTTAGGAAACCAAGAGACCCAGTACTTC.

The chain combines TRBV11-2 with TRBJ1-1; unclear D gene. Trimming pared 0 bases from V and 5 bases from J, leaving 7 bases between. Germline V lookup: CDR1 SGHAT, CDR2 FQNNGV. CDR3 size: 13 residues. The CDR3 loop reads CASSLDRGTEAFF. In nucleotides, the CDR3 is TGTGCCAGCAGCTTAGATAGAGGGACTGAAGCTTTCTTT.

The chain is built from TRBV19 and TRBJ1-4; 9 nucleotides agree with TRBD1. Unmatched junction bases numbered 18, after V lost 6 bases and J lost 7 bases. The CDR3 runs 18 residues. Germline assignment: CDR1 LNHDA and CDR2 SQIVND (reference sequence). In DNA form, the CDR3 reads TGTGCCAGTAGCCGGGCTCCTATGGGACAGGGTGCCCCTGAAAAACTGTTTTTT. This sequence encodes CASSRAPMGQGAPEKLFF.

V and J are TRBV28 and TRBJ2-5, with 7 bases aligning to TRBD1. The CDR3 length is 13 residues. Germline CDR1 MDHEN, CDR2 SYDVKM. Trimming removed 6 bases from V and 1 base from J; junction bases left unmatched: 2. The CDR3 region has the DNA TGTGCCAGCAGAAGGGACAGCCAAGAGACCCAGTACTTC. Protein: CASRRDSQETQYF.

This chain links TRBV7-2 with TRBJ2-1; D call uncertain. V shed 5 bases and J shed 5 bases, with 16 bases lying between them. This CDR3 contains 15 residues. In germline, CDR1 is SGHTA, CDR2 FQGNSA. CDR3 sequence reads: CASSLWGGDNNEQFF. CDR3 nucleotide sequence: TGTGCCAGCAGCCTATGGGGTGGGGATAACAATGAGCAGTTCTTC. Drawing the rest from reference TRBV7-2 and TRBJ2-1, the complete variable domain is GAGVSQSPSNKVTEKGKDVELRCDPISGHTALYWYRQSLGQGLEFLIYFQGNSAPDKSGLPSDRFSAERTGGSVSTLTIQRTQQEDSAVYLCASSLWGGDNNEQFFGPGTRLTVL.

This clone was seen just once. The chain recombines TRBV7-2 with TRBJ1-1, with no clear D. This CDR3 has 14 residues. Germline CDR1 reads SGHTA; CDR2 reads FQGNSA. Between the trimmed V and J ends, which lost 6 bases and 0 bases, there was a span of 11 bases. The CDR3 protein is CASRQSPVNTEAFF. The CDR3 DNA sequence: TGTGCCAGCAGACAATCCCCAGTGAACACTGAAGCTTTCTTT.

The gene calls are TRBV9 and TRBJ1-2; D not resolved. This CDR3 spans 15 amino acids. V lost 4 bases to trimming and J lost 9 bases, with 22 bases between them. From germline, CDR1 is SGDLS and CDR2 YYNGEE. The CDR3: CASSPWIAPLACYTF. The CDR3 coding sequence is TGTGCCAGCAGCCCCTGGATTGCCCCACTCGCGTGCTACACCTTC.

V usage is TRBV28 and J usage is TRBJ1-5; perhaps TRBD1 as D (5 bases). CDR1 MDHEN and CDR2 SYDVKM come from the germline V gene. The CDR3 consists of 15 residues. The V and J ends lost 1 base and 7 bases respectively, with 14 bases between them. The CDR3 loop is CASSLLGAGTQPQHF. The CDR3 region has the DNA TGTGCCAGCAGTTTATTAGGGGCAGGAACGCAGCCCCAGCATTTT.

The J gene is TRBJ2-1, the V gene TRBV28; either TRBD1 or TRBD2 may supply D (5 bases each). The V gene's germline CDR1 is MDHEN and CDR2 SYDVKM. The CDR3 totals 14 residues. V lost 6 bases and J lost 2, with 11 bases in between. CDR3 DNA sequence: TGTGCCAGCAGCACGGGACCTGCCTACAATGAGCAGTTCTTC. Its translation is CASSTGPAYNEQFF.

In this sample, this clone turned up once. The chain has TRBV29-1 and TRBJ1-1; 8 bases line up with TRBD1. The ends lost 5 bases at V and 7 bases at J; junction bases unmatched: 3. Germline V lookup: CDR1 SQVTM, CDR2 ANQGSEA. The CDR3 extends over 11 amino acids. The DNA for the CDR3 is TGCAGCGTTCAGGGGGCCTTTGAAGCTTTCTTT. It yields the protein CSVQGAFEAFF.

CDR3 DNA sequence: TGTGCCAGCAGCCCCGGAGCCAACGTCCTGACTTTC. Translated: CASSPGANVLTF. The chain links TRBV7-6 to TRBJ2-6; D not certain. Trimming removed 5 bases from V and 7 bases from J, with 6 bases in between. The CDR3 is 12 amino acids. The germline gives CDR1 SGHVS, CDR2 FNYEAQ.

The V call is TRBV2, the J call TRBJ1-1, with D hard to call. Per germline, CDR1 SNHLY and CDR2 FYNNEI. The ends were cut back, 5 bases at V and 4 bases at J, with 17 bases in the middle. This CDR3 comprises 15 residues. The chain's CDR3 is CASSSGWVVGTEAFF. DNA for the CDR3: TGTGCCAGCAGTTCCGGTTGGGTCGTGGGCACTGAAGCTTTCTTT.

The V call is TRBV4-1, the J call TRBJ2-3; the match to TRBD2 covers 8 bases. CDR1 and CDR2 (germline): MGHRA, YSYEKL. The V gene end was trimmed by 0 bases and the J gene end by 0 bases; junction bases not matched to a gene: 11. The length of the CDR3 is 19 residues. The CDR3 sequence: CASSQDPLLSGISTDTQYF. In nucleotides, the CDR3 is TGCGCCAGCAGCCAAGACCCGCTGCTTAGCGGGATTAGCACAGATACGCAGTATTTT.

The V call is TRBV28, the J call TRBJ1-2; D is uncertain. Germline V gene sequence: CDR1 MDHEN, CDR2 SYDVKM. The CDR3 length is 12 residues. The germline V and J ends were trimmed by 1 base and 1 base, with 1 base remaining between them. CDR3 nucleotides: TGTGCCAGCAGTTTATATAACTATGGCTACACCTTC. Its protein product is CASSLYNYGYTF.

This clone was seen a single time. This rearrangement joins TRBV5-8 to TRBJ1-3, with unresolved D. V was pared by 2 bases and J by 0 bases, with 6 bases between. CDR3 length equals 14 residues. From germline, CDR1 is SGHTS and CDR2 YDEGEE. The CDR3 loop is CASSLRISGNTIYF. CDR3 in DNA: TGTGCCAGCAGCTTAAGGATCTCTGGAAACACCATATATTTT.